This record covers a single T cell receptor beta chain. Its target is not known. These data come from a study of shared clonotypes between healthy human individuals. Study context: Used for every donor were three CD4 naive, three CD4 memory, two CD8 naive and one CD8 memory plate.

General study results and limits: Clonotypes which were not shared had lower generation probabilities than clonotypes that all four donors shared.

Germline CDR1 MDHEN, CDR2 SYDVKM. Between the trimmed V and J ends, which lost 6 bases and 8 bases, there was a span of 14 bases. There are 13 residues in the CDR3. TCRdb keeps only in-frame clones here, not all; method: immunoSEQ multiplex PCR. This sample has 640,000 or so clones, with about three quarters found just once. Naive CD4+ cells were CD45RA-selected; the remaining cells were memory. V and J are TRBV28 and TRBJ1-3; D is possibly TRBD1 (5 bases). Sample: memory CD4+ T cells sorted from blood. The subset was: CD45RA-negative fraction. The TCR comes from a woman aged 25-40 years in good health. The chain's CDR3 is CASRRGMSDTIYF. As DNA, the CDR3 is TGTGCCAGCAGGCGGGGGATGTCGGACACCATATATTTT.